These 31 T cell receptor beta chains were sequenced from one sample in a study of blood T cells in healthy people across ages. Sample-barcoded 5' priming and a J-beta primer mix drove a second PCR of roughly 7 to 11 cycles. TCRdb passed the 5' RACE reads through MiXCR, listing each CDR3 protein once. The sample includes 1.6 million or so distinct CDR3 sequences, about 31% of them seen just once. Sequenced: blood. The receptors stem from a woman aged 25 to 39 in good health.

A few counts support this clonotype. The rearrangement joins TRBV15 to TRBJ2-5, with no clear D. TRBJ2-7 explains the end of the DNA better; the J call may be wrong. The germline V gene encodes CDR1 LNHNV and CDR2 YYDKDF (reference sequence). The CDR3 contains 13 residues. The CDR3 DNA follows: TGTGCCACCAGCAACCTAGGTATCTACGAGCAGTACTTC. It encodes CATSNLGIYEQYF.

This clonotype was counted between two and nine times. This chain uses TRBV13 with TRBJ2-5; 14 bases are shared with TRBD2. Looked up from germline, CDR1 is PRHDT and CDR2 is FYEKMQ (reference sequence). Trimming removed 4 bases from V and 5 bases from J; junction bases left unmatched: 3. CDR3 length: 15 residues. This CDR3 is CASSSTSGRGETQYF. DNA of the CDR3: TGTGCCAGCAGCTCGACTAGCGGGAGGGGGGAGACCCAGTACTTC.

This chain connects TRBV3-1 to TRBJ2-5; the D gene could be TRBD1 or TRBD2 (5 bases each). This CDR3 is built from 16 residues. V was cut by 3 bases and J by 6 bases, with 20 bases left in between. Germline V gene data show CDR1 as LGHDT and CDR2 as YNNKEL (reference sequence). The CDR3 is CASSQRAPGRVQTQYF. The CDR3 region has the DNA TGTGCCAGCAGCCAGCGAGCCCCGGGGCGGGTGCAGACCCAGTACTTC.

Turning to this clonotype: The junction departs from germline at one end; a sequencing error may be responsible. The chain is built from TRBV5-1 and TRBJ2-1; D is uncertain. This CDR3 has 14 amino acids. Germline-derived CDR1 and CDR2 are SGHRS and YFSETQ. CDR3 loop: CTSKVASTYNEQFF. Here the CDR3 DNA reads TGCACCAGCAAAGTGGCGTCAACCTACAATGAGCAGTTCTTC. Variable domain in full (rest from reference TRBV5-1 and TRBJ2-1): KAGVTQTPRYLIKTRGQQVTLSCSPISGHRSVSWYQQTPGQGLQFLFEYFSETQRNKGNFPGRFSGRQFSNSRSEMNVSTLELGDSALYLCTSKVASTYNEQFFGPGTRLTVL.

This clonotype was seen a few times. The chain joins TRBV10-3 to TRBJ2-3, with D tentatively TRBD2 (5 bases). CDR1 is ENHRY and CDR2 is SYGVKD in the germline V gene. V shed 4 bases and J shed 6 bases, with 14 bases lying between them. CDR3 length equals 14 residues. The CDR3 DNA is TGTGCCATCAGTGGAGAGGGCCCCTCGGATACGCAGTATTTT. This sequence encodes CAISGEGPSDTQYF.

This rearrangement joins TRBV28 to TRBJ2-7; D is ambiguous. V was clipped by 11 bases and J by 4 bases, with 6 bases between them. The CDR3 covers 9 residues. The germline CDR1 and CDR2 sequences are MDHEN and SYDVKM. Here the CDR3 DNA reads TGTGCCGGCCGGTACGAGCAGTACTTC. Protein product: CAGRYEQYF.

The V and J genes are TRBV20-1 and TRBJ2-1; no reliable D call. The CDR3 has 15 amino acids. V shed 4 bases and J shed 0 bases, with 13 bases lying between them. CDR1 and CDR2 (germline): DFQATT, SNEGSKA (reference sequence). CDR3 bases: TGCAGTGCTACTGGACGTACTAACTCCTACAATGAGCAGTTCTTC. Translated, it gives CSATGRTNSYNEQFF.

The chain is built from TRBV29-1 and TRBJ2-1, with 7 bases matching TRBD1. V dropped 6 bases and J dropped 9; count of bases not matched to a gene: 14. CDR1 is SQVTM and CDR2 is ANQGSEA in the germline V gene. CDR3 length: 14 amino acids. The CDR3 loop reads CSVVTGSRRSEQFF. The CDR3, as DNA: TGCAGCGTAGTGACAGGGAGTAGGAGGAGTGAGCAGTTCTTC.

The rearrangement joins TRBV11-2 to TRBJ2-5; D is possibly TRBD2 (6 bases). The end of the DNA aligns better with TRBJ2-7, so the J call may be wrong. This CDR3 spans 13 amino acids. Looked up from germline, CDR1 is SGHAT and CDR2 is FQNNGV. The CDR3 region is CASRVEGVYEQYF. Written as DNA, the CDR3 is TGTGCCAGCCGGGTGGAGGGTGTTTACGAGCAGTACTTC.

The chain's CDR3 is CASGEKTQYF. CDR3 bases: TGCGCCAGCGGCGAAAAGACCCAGTACTTC. The chain combines TRBV5-1 with TRBJ2-5, with no clear D. Trimming shortened V by 7 bases and J by 6 bases, and 7 bases separated the two germline ends. CDR1 is SGHRS, CDR2 YFSETQ, per germline. This CDR3 comprises 10 residues. The complete variable domain, with remaining parts taken from reference TRBV5-1 and TRBJ2-5, reads KAGVTQTPRYLIKTRGQQVTLSCSPISGHRSVSWYQQTPGQGLQFLFEYFSETQRNKGNFPGRFSGRQFSNSRSEMNVSTLELGDSALYLCASGEKTQYFGPGTRLLVL.

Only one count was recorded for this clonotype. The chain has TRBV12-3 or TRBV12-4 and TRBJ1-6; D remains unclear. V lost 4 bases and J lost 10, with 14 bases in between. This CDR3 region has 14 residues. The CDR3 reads CASSYEVLGSPLHF. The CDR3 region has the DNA TGTGCCAGCAGTTACGAGGTTCTAGGATCACCCCTCCACTTT.

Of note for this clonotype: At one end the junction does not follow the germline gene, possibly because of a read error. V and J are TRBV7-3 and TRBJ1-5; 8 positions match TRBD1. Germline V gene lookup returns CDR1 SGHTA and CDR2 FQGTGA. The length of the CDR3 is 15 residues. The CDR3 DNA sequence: TGTGTCAGCAGCCTTCTCGGACAGGGTCAAGCGCCCCAGCATTTT. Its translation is CVSSLLGQGQAPQHF.

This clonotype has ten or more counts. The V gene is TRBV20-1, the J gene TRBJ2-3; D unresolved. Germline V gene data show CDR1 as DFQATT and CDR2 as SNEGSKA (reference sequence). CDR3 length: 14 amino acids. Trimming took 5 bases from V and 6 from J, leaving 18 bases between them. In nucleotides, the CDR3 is TGCAGTGCTGCCACAAGTCCCCAAAGGGATACGCAGTATTTT. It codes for CSAATSPQRDTQYF.

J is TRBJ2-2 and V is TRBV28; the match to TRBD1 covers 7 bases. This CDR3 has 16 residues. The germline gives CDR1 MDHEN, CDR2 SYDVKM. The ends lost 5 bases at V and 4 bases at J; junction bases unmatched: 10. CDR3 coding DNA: TGTGCCAGCAGTCCGACAGGGACGATTAGCACCGGGGAGCTGTTTTTT. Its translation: CASSPTGTISTGELFF. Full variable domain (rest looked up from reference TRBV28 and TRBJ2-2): DVKVTQSSRYLVKRTGEKVFLECVQDMDHENMFWYRQDPGLGLRLIYFSYDVKMKEKGDIPEGYSVSREKKERFSLILESASTNQTSMYLCASSPTGTISTGELFFGEGSRLTVL.

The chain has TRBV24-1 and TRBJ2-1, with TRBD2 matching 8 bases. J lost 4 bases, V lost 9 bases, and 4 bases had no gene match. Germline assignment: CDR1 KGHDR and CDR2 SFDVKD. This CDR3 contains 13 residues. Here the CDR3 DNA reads TGTGCCACCCAATCGGGGGGGTACAATGAGCAGTTCTTC. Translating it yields CATQSGGYNEQFF.

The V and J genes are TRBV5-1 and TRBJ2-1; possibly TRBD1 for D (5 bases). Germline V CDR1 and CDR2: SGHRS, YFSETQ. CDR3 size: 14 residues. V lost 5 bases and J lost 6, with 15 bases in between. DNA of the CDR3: TGCGCCAGCAGGCCAGGGCCGTCGTCCAATGAGCAGTTCTTC. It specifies CASRPGPSSNEQFF.

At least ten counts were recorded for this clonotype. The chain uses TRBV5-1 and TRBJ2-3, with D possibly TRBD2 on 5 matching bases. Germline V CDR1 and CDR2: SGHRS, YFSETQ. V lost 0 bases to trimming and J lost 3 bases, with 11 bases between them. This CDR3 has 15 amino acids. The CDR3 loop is CASSLAGDATDTQYF. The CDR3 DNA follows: TGCGCCAGCAGCTTGGCCGGGGATGCAACAGATACGCAGTATTTT.

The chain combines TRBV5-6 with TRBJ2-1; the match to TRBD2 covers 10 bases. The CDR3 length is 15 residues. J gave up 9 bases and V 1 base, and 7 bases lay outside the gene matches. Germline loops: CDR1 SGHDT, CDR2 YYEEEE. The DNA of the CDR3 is TGTGCCAGCAGCTTGCAAGCGGGAGGGCCGACTGAGCAGTTCTTC. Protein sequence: CASSLQAGGPTEQFF.

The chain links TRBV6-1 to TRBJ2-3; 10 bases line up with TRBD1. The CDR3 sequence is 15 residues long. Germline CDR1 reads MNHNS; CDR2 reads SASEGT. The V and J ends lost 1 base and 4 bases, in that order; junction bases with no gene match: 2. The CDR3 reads CASSEEDRGADTQYF. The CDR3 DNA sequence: TGTGCCAGCAGTGAAGAGGACAGGGGGGCAGATACGCAGTATTTT.

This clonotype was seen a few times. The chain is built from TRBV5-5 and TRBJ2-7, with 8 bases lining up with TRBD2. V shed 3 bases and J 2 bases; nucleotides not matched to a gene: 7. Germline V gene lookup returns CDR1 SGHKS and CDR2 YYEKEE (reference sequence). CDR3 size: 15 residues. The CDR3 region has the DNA TGTGCCAGCAGCTACGGGGCGGGGGGTACCTACGAGCAGTACTTC. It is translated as CASSYGAGGTYEQYF.

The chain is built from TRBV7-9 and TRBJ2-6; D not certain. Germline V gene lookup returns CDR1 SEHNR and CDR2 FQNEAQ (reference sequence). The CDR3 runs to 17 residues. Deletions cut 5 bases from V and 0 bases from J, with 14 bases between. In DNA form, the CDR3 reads TGTGCCAGCAGCCAAACCTTAAGTCCCTCTGGGGCCAACGTCCTGACTTTC. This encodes CASSQTLSPSGANVLTF.

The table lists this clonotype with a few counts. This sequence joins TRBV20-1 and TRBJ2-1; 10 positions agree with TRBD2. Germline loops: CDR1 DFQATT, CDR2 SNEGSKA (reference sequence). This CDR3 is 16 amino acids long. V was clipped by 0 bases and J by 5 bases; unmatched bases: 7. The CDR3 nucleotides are TGCAGTGCTAGAGATCCTTCTAGCGGGGGAAACAATGAGCAGTTCTTC. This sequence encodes CSARDPSSGGNNEQFF.

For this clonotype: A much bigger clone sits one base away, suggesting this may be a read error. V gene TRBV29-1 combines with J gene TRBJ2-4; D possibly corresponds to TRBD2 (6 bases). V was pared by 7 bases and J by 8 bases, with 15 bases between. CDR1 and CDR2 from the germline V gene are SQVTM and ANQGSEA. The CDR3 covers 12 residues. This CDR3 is CSATGVGDIQYF. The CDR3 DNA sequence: TGCAGCGCAACGGGGGTAGGAGACATTCAGTACTTC.

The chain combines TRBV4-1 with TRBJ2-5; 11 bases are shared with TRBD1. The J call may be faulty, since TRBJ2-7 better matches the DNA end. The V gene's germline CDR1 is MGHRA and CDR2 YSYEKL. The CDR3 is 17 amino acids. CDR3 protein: CASSPREGQGVTYEQYF. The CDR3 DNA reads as TGCGCCAGCAGCCCCCGAGAGGGACAGGGGGTGACCTACGAGCAGTACTTC.

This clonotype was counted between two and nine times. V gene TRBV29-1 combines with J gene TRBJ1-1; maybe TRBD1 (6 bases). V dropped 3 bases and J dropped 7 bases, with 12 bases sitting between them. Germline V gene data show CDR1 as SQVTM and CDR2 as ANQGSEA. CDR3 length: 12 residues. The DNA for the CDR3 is TGCAGCGTTGATTCGTGGACAGTTGAAGCTTTCTTT. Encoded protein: CSVDSWTVEAFF.

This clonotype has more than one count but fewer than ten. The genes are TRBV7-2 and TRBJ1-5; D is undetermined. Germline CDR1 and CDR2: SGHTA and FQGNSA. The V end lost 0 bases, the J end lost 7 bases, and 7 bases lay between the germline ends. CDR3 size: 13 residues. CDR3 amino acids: CASSLAGYQPQHF. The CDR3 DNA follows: TGTGCCAGCAGCTTAGCAGGGTACCAGCCCCAGCATTTT. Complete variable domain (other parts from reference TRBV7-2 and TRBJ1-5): GAGVSQSPSNKVTEKGKDVELRCDPISGHTALYWYRQSLGQGLEFLIYFQGNSAPDKSGLPSDRFSAERTGGSVSTLTIQRTQQEDSAVYLCASSLAGYQPQHFGDGTRLSIL.

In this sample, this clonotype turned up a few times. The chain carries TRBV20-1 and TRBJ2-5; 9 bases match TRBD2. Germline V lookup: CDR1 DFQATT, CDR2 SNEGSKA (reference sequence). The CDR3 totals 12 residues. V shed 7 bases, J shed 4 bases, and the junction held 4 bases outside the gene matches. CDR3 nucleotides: TGCAGTGGTTCTAGCGGGGTAGAGACCCAGTACTTC. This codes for CSGSSGVETQYF.

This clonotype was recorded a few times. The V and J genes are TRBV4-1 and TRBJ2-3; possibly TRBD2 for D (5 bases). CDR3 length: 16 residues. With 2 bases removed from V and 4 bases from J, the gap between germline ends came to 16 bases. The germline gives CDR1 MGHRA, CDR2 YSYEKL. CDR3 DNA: TGCGCCAGCAGCCAACCAAGGACCGGGGTGGCAGATACGCAGTATTTT. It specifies CASSQPRTGVADTQYF.

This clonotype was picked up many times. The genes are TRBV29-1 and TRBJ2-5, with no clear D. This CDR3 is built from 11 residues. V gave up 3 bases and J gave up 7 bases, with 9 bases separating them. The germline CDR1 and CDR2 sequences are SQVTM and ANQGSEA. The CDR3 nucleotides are TGCAGCGTTGATCGTCGGCGGACCCAGTACTTC. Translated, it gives CSVDRRRTQYF.

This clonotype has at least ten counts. The CDR3 DNA reads as TGCAGTGCGCAACTAGTCCGGAATGAGCAGTTCTTC. It yields the protein CSAQLVRNEQFF. This chain connects TRBV20-1 to TRBJ2-1, with D perhaps matching TRBD2 (5 bases). Trimming left V 6 bases short and J 7 bases short, with 13 bases between. CDR1 is DFQATT, CDR2 SNEGSKA, per germline (reference sequence). This CDR3 is built from 12 residues.

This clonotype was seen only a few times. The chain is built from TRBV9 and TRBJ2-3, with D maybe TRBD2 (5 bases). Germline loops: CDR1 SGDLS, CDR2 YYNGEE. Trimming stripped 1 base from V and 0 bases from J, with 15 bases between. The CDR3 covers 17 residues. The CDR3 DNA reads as TGTGCCAGCAGCGTATTAGTCGGAGGTGGGAGCACAGATACGCAGTATTTT. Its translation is CASSVLVGGGSTDTQYF.